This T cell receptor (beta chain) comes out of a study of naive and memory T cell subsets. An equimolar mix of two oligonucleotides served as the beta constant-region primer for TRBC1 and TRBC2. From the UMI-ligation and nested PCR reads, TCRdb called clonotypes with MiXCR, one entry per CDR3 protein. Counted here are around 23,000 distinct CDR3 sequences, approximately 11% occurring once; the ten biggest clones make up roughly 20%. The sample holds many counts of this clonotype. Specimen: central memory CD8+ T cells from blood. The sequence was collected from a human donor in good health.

The CDR3 loop reads CASSGRGTSGYEQYF. The CDR3 region has the DNA TGTGCCAGCAGCGGGAGGGGGACTAGCGGCTACGAGCAGTACTTC. J is TRBJ2-7 and V is TRBV12-3 or TRBV12-4, with 11 positions matching TRBD2. The V and J ends lost 6 bases and 3 bases, in that order; junction bases with no gene match: 7. The CDR3 extends over 15 amino acids.